Here is one TCR beta chain with its context. The antigen remains unidentified. In the PCR, 60 Vbeta and 13 Jbeta primers were used. In the authors' methods: A later analysis counted tens of millions of unique TCR beta chains, some 11 million shared. Sequencing used immunoSEQ multiplex PCR; TCRdb keeps in-frame clones, though not all of them. The V and J calls and the clone size are those of that table, but D and trimming were determined from the DNA. The data include 200,000 to 250,000 clones; the top ten clones carry under 1%. The data were taken from a study of cytomegalovirus exposure and HLA in healthy donors. Findings of the study overall: Follow-up analysis later connected one missense variant in DCLRE1C with trimming of TCR beta V- and J-genes. Accurate prediction of HLA-A and HLA-B alleles (for most subjects) was reportedly achieved from TCR beta sequences.

Sequencing was performed on PBMCs. The source of this sequence is a woman aged 25 to 39 in good health and CMV-seropositive.

This CDR3 reads CSAGTGPEQYF. DNA for the CDR3: TGCAGTGCTGGGACAGGACCCGAGCAGTACTTC. The genes are TRBV20-1 and TRBJ2-7; the match to TRBD1 covers 8 bases. The CDR3 totals 11 residues. The germline V gene has CDR1 DFQATT and CDR2 SNEGSKA (reference sequence). The J segment lost 6 bases and the V segment lost 5 bases, leaving 3 bases of the junction unmatched.